One and the same sample provided the 12 T cell receptor beta chains below, sequenced in a study of T cell responses to AZD1222 COVID-19 vaccine. Clones were read by immunoSEQ multiplex PCR, and TCRdb kept only the in-frame ones, dropping some. The sample lists tens of thousands of clones, roughly 89% seen once, with 8.4% in the top ten. This material consisted of peripheral blood, taken on day 0 of AZD1222 vaccination. Receptors were obtained from an adult in good health.

The rearrangement links TRBV7-8 to TRBJ1-4, with 8 bases aligning to TRBD1. V shed 3 bases and J 8 bases; nucleotides not matched to a gene: 8. The CDR3 is made up of 15 amino acids. Germline values: CDR1 SGHVS, CDR2 FQNEAQ. CDR3 DNA: TGTGCCAGCAGCTTCATGACAGGGGAGTACGAAAAACTGTTTTTT. It is translated as CASSFMTGEYEKLFF.

This chain connects TRBV3-1 (or the pseudogene TRBV3-2) to TRBJ2-1; 7 positions match TRBD1. Germline V gene data show CDR1 as LGHDT and CDR2 as YNNKEL (reference sequence). Unmatched junction bases numbered 10, after V lost 1 base and J lost 1 base. The CDR3 sequence is 18 residues long. The CDR3 loop reads CASSQGQGPFGSYNEQFF. CDR3 bases: TGTGCCAGCAGCCAAGGACAGGGCCCTTTCGGGTCCTACAATGAGCAGTTCTTC.

The chain recombines TRBV9 with TRBJ1-3; D call uncertain. The CDR3 has 13 amino acids. Looked up from germline, CDR1 is SGDLS and CDR2 is YYNGEE. Trimming removed 1 base at V and 3 bases at J, with 5 bases between. DNA for the CDR3: TGTGCCAGCAGCGTAACCGGTGGAAACACCATATATTTT. This sequence encodes CASSVTGGNTIYF.

The chain has TRBV5-4 and TRBJ1-6, with D possibly matching TRBD1 (5 bases). Trimming cost V 4 bases and J 8 bases, with 13 bases left between them. The CDR3 extends over 14 amino acids. Germline CDR1 reads SGHNT; CDR2 reads YYREEE (reference sequence). CDR3 sequence: CASSRPTADSPLHF. CDR3 in DNA: TGTGCCAGCAGCCGACCGACAGCTGATTCACCCCTCCACTTT.

The chain uses TRBV2 and TRBJ2-1; D gene uncertain. Germline lookup yields CDR1 SNHLY and CDR2 FYNNEI. The V end lost 7 bases, the J end lost 1 base, and 5 bases lay between the germline ends. CDR3 length equals 12 residues. Here the CDR3 reads CASTVSYNEQFF. CDR3 bases: TGTGCCAGCACAGTGTCCTACAATGAGCAGTTCTTC.

The chain recombines TRBV20-1 with TRBJ1-4; no clear D gene. The V gene lost 3 bases and the J gene lost 6 bases, with 5 bases spanning the gap. Germline CDR1 reads DFQATT; CDR2 reads SNEGSKA (reference sequence). This CDR3 region has 11 residues. The CDR3, as DNA: TGCAGTGCTAGCCCCTATGAAAAACTGTTTTTT. As protein: CSASPYEKLFF.

The genes are TRBV4-1 and TRBJ1-2, with 9 positions matching TRBD1. Germline V gives CDR1 MGHRA, CDR2 YSYEKL. The trim removed 0 bases at V and 5 bases at J, leaving 10 bases unmatched. This CDR3 spans 17 amino acids. The CDR3 reads CASSQDRVNRGQYGYTF. For the CDR3, the DNA is TGCGCCAGCAGCCAAGATCGCGTAAACAGGGGGCAATATGGCTACACCTTC.

This chain links TRBV19 with TRBJ2-3, with 11 positions matching TRBD1. The junction had 7 bases not matched to a gene; V was cut back by 6 bases and J by 2 bases. The CDR3 has 16 amino acids. Germline V gene lookup returns CDR1 LNHDA and CDR2 SQIVND (reference sequence). The CDR3 sequence is CASRDRGRGVTDTQYF. The CDR3 bases are TGTGCCAGTAGGGACAGGGGGCGGGGGGTCACAGATACGCAGTATTTT.

The chain combines TRBV2 with TRBJ1-6; D may be TRBD1 (5 bases). The V and J ends lost 1 base and 9 bases respectively, with 13 bases between them. Germline V gene data show CDR1 as SNHLY and CDR2 as FYNNEI. This CDR3 has 15 amino acids. CDR3 sequence (DNA): TGTGCCAGCAGTGAAGGGGGCCCCTGGAGTTCACCCCTCCACTTT. This sequence encodes CASSEGGPWSSPLHF.

This clone was seen only a few times. The V call is TRBV18, the J call TRBJ2-7, with D perhaps TRBD1 (6 bases). V lost 8 bases, J lost 0 bases, and 11 bases lay in between. Germline-derived CDR1 and CDR2 are KGHSH and LQKENI. The CDR3 length is 13 residues. CDR3 sequence reads: CASHTDSSYEQYF. The CDR3 DNA follows: TGTGCCAGCCACACGGACAGCTCCTACGAGCAGTACTTC.

This chain links TRBV19 with TRBJ2-1; TRBD1 might be the D (6 bases). V lost 8 bases and J lost 5, with 13 bases in between. The CDR3 contains 13 residues. The germline CDR1 and CDR2 sequences are LNHDA and SQIVND (reference sequence). The CDR3 bases are TGTGCCAGTCACACAGGGTGGGACAATGAGCAGTTCTTC. As protein: CASHTGWDNEQFF.

A single count supports this clone. This chain connects TRBV9 to TRBJ2-1, with D maybe TRBD2 (6 bases). Germline-derived CDR1 and CDR2 are SGDLS and YYNGEE. Trimming shortened V by 0 bases and J by 9 bases, and 16 bases separated the two germline ends. There are 15 residues in the CDR3. DNA of the CDR3: TGTGCCAGCAGCGTAGAGTCGGGGGATAACGGTGAGCAGTTCTTC. This translates into CASSVESGDNGEQFF.